Included here is one TCR beta chain sequence, with context. The antigen is unknown. In the ophthalmopathy cohort, Clinical Activity Score was at least 3, NOSPECS grade at least 4, and duration under 3 months. This record comes from a study of T cells in Graves' hyperthyroidism and ophthalmopathy. Study-wide points: Among thyroid clonotypes expanded above 0.001, most also appeared in blood.

Regions amplified from RNA transcripts were the TCR beta CDR3 regions. During a first-round RT-PCR of the TCR CDR3, the HTBI primer set was used. TCRdb recomputed calls from the multiplex PCR reads with MiXCR, one row per CDR3 protein. Here the sample spans under 350,000 distinct CDR3 sequences, approximately 15% being singletons. The clonotype was recovered from a woman aged 55-75 years with Graves' ophthalmopathy. The specimen sequenced was blood.

The CDR3 nucleotides read TGCAGTGCTAGAGTCCACCGGGACAACTCCTACGAGCAGTACTTC. Protein: CSARVHRDNSYEQYF. The chain has TRBV20-1 and TRBJ2-7, with D possibly TRBD1 on 6 matching bases. This CDR3 has 15 amino acids. CDR1 and CDR2 from the germline V gene are DFQATT and SNEGSKA (reference sequence). With 1 base removed from V and 0 bases from J, the gap between germline ends came to 13 bases.